These 17 T cell receptor beta chains were all obtained from the same sample, sequenced in a study of T cell repertoires in ileal Crohn's disease. The repertoire was sequenced with immunoSEQ multiplex PCR; TCRdb's copy has only in-frame clones and lacks some. The repertoire holds several thousand clones, approximately 85% seen once, with 9.5% to 12% in the top ten. Documented time point: inflamed ileum from the surgical specimen. The sequencing input was ileal tissue. Receptors were obtained from an adult with Crohn's disease.

The chain uses TRBV18 and TRBJ2-5; 13 bases fit TRBD2. Germline-derived CDR1 and CDR2 are KGHSH and LQKENI. Trimming took 5 bases from V and 1 from J; bases not matched to a gene: 10. CDR3 length: 18 amino acids. DNA of the CDR3: TGTGCCAGCTCATCCCGGACTAGCGGGAGTTGGGCCCAAGAGACCCAGTACTTC. This sequence encodes CASSSRTSGSWAQETQYF.

The chain uses TRBV4-3 and TRBJ2-7, with 10 nucleotides matching TRBD2. Germline CDR1 LGHNA, CDR2 YSLEER. V gave up 11 bases and J gave up 0 bases; unmatched junction bases: 16. This CDR3 has 17 residues. CDR3 protein: CAHLKERGGVGSYEQYF. CDR3 sequence (DNA): TGCGCCCACCTAAAAGAGCGGGGGGGGGTCGGCTCCTACGAGCAGTACTTC.

The chain is built from TRBV7-2 and TRBJ2-5; 9 nucleotides agree with TRBD2. Germline V gene lookup returns CDR1 SGHTA and CDR2 FQGNSA. The V and J ends lost 5 bases and 4 bases, in that order; junction bases with no gene match: 11. The CDR3 has 16 residues. The DNA for the CDR3 is TGTGCCAGCAGCCTATCTGGCGGGAGGGCCGGAGAGACCCAGTACTTC. This encodes CASSLSGGRAGETQYF.

The V and J genes are TRBV4-2 and TRBJ1-2; D is possibly TRBD1 (6 bases). Germline values: CDR1 LGHNA, CDR2 YNFKEQ. The ends were cut back, 5 bases at V and 4 bases at J, with 14 bases in the middle. The CDR3 loop spans 14 amino acids. The CDR3 loop reads CASSTEQGPYGYTF. Here the CDR3 DNA reads TGTGCCAGCAGCACCGAACAGGGACCCTATGGCTACACCTTC.

The genes are TRBV5-6 and TRBJ2-7; D possibly corresponds to TRBD1 (6 bases). The CDR3 has 12 residues. V was pared by 3 bases and J by 4 bases, with 8 bases between. Germline CDR1 is SGHDT and CDR2 is YYEEEE. The CDR3: CASSYQGYEQYF. CDR3 in DNA: TGTGCCAGCAGCTACCAGGGGTACGAGCAGTACTTC.

The genes are TRBV5-6 and TRBJ2-2; 7 bases line up with TRBD2. Trimming took 4 bases from V and 5 from J; bases not matched to a gene: 8. CDR3 length: 15 amino acids. Germline values: CDR1 SGHDT, CDR2 YYEEEE. This CDR3 is CASSLGWTSTGELFF. The DNA of the CDR3 is TGTGCCAGCAGCCTCGGATGGACTAGTACCGGGGAGCTGTTTTTT.

The chain employs TRBV19 and TRBJ1-1; 7 nucleotides line up with TRBD1. Germline values: CDR1 LNHDA, CDR2 SQIVND (reference sequence). Unmatched junction bases numbered 5, after V lost 6 bases and J lost 4 bases. This CDR3 is built from 13 residues. In nucleotides, the CDR3 is TGTGCCAGTAGGACCAGGGGGGGCACTGAAGCTTTCTTT. It is translated as CASRTRGGTEAFF.

V is TRBV28 and J is TRBJ1-2; a possible D gene is TRBD1 (6 bases). Germline V gene data show CDR1 as MDHEN and CDR2 as SYDVKM. The CDR3 is 13 amino acids. V was pared by 6 bases and J by 2 bases, with 10 bases between. The CDR3 DNA reads TGTGCCAGCAGAGATGGACAGAACTATGGCTACACCTTC. It specifies CASRDGQNYGYTF.

This sequence joins TRBV7-2 and TRBJ2-3; D uncertain. The germline gives CDR1 SGHTA, CDR2 FQGNSA. This CDR3 spans 11 amino acids. Trimming pared 1 base from V and 9 bases from J, leaving 5 bases between. CDR3 nucleotides: TGTGCCAGCAGCTTAGGGGCCACGCAGTATTTT. Its translation is CASSLGATQYF.

CDR3 amino acids: CASSLGGGSYNEQFF. The CDR3 DNA follows: TGTGCCAGCAGCTTAGGGGGGGGCTCCTACAATGAGCAGTTCTTC. The gene calls are TRBV7-2 and TRBJ2-1; 7 nucleotides align to TRBD2. V dropped 1 base and J dropped 0; count of bases not matched to a gene: 0. Germline V gene sequence: CDR1 SGHTA, CDR2 FQGNSA. The CDR3 totals 15 residues.

The chain carries TRBV28 and TRBJ2-6; D possibly corresponds to TRBD2 (7 bases). The germline CDR1 and CDR2 sequences are MDHEN and SYDVKM. The CDR3 contains 16 residues. Here the CDR3 reads CATSSVGGAGANVLTF. CDR3 sequence (DNA): TGTGCGACAAGTTCCGTGGGGGGGGCCGGGGCCAACGTCCTGACTTTC. Combining the CDR3 with reference TRBV28 and TRBJ2-6 gives the whole variable domain DVKVTQSSRYLVKRTGEKVFLECVQDMDHENMFWYRQDPGLGLRLIYFSYDVKMKEKGDIPEGYSVSREKKERFSLILESASTNQTSMYLCATSSVGGAGANVLTFGAGSRLTVL.

The chain has TRBV25-1 and TRBJ1-2; D gene uncertain. CDR1 MGHDK and CDR2 SYGVNS come from the germline V gene. The CDR3 consists of 13 residues. Trimming left V 3 bases short and J 8 bases short, with 13 bases between. This CDR3 reads CASSDLPRWGYTF. CDR3 sequence (DNA): TGTGCCAGCAGTGATCTTCCTAGGTGGGGCTACACCTTC.

The chain employs TRBV23-1 and TRBJ2-7; the D gene is possibly TRBD1 (6 bases). TRBV23-1 is known as an ORF, though its function is uncertain. V lost 6 bases to trimming and J lost 2 bases, with 20 bases between them. The CDR3 runs to 16 residues. The CDR3: CASRYPRQVRTYEQYF. CDR3 bases: TGCGCCAGCAGGTATCCTAGACAGGTGAGAACCTACGAGCAGTACTTC.

The genes are TRBV5-1 and TRBJ1-1; possibly TRBD1 for D (6 bases). This CDR3 has 15 residues. Germline V gives CDR1 SGHRS, CDR2 YFSETQ. The V end was cut by 0 bases, the J end by 6 bases, with 15 bases between. The CDR3 here is CASSLDPGAESEAFF. The CDR3 region has the DNA TGCGCCAGCAGCTTGGATCCGGGGGCGGAATCTGAAGCTTTCTTT.

The V call is TRBV29-1, the J call TRBJ2-5; TRBD1 matches 7 bases. This CDR3 region has 14 residues. The ends lost 5 bases at V and 6 bases at J; junction bases unmatched: 12. Germline V gene data show CDR1 as SQVTM and CDR2 as ANQGSEA. The CDR3 region is CSVSRGTVQQTQYF. In DNA form, the CDR3 reads TGCAGCGTTTCAAGGGGGACAGTGCAACAGACCCAGTACTTC.

The chain recombines TRBV7-9 with TRBJ2-1; tentative D call: TRBD2 (6 bases). This CDR3 comprises 15 residues. Germline lookup yields CDR1 SEHNR and CDR2 FQNEAQ (reference sequence). The germline V and J ends were trimmed by 1 base and 6 bases, with 13 bases remaining between them. CDR3 coding DNA: TGTGCCAGCAGCTTAGGTCTTAGCGGTTTCAATGAGCAGTTCTTC. Amino acid sequence: CASSLGLSGFNEQFF.

This clone has a single count. The chain employs TRBV5-1 and TRBJ2-7; no clear D gene. The CDR3 spans 14 residues. Germline CDR1 and CDR2: SGHRS and YFSETQ. Trimming pared 0 bases from V and 5 bases from J, leaving 12 bases between. The DNA of the CDR3 is TGCGCCAGCAGCTTGGATGTCAGGAGCGACGAGCAGTACTTC. Translation gives CASSLDVRSDEQYF.